This T cell receptor (beta chain) comes out of a study of blood T cell repertoires in COVID-19 (TCRdb year 2020). At the level of the whole study: The collaborator samples originated in the United States, Italy and Spain and spanned the acute and convalescent phases of COVID-19. The material from the prospective study consisted of cDNA or gDNA derived from T cells, B-cell-depleted T cells, or PBMCs. The repertoires were released in a freely available public database meant as a resource for research on the immune response to SARS-CoV-2. Nearly every sample came with metadata listing a de-identified subject ID, COVID-19 status, age in years and sex. Where HLA class I and class II types were available, the types were taken from metadata supplied by the sample provider, not from assay-based typing. Samples were obtained from the ongoing ImmuneRACE study (first 160 participants) and from about 1,300 subjects provided by 6 global collaborators. The dataset comprised deeply sampled blood TCRbeta repertoires from subjects exposed to, actively infected with, or recovered from COVID-19.

Trimming costs V 3 bases and J 5 bases, and their ends lie 4 bases apart. CDR1 and CDR2 (MDHEN, SYDVKM) derive from the germline V gene. Spanning cysteine to phenylalanine, the CDR3 consists of 12 amino acids. CDR3 DNA only is kept here, 36 bases in frame from base 1. TCRbeta CDR3 regions were amplified from genomic DNA using the immunoSEQ Assay, a bias-controlled multiplex PCR. Per the source publication's procedure: Nucleated cell counts per sample were estimated from amplification of reference gene primers within the assay. To quantify the absolute abundance of each unique TCRbeta CDR3 rearrangement, sequence reads were collapsed and filtered. For each sample, productive Simpson clonality was calculated by taking the square root of Simpson's diversity index across productive rearrangements. TCRdb carries this immuneACCESS record with in-frame sequences only. Its versions omit some clonotypes, under half of them owing to an unresolved V gene in the studies checked, with the rest unexplained. V and J calls and clone size come straight from that table; D and trimming were deduced from the DNA. This sample is represented by some 110,000 clones; approximately 82% of them were singletons. The ten largest clones add up to roughly 15% of the sample.

Here is what the overall study found, with its caveats: How much clinical and demographic metadata was included differed by source and by participant, and the metadata was provided uncurated.

Each collaborating institution followed its own protocols to collect whole blood in K2EDTA tubes. Collaborator samples were shipped for TCRbeta analysis as frozen whole blood, isolated PBMCs, or DNA extracted from either sample type. Concerning this clone: No cognate antigen has been identified for it. The input lacks base qualities; no much larger clone sits a single base away.

Sequencing was done on a sample of peripheral blood. The sequence joins TRBV28 to TRBJ2-2, with the D gene not clear enough to name. The source is a woman over 75 with acute or convalescent COVID-19. Here is the DNA: TGTGCCAGCAGTTTTCAGACCGGGGAGCTGTTTTTT. Its amino acids are CASSFQTGELFF.